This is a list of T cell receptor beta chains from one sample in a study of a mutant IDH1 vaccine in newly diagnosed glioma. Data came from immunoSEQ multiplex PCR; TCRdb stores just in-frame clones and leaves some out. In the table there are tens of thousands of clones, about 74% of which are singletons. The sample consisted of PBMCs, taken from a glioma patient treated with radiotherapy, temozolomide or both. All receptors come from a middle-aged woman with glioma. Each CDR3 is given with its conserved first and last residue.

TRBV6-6 CASSLQLAPNTIYF
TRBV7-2 CASSLVYGSGELFF
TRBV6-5 CASSLRSAGNTIYF
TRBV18 CASSPLLAGASDTQYF
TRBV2 CASKAEGQSTEAFF
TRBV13 CASSLVDRGQTGELFF
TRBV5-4 CASSFGLAGNQETQYF
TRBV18 CASSVSQTNMNTEAFF
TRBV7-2 CASRARDRGPANTEAFF
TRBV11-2 CASSLARIRGADTEAFF
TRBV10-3 CAISESPGQGASNQPQHF
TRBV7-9 CASSAIVREQYF
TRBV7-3 CASSFGSAETQYF
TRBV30 CAWSVLGGASEQFF
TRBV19 CASSIRGQPMDTQYF
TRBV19 CASTPGDRETEAFF
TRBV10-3 CAISGGGPGATESYEQYF
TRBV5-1 CASSLTGPENTEAFF
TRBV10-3 CAISPGQNTEAFF
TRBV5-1 CASSRGTTVTDTQYF
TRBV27 CASSQNRGTYGYTF
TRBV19 CASSISGAANYGYTF
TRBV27 CASKRNRGYDYGYTF
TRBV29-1 CSVVIQTETQYF
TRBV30 CAWATRPGTSGGVFNEQFF
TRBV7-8 CASSPIMNTEAFF
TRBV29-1 CSAKHRAGTDTQYF
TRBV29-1 CSVDGKDYEQYF
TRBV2 CASRGQTNQPQHF